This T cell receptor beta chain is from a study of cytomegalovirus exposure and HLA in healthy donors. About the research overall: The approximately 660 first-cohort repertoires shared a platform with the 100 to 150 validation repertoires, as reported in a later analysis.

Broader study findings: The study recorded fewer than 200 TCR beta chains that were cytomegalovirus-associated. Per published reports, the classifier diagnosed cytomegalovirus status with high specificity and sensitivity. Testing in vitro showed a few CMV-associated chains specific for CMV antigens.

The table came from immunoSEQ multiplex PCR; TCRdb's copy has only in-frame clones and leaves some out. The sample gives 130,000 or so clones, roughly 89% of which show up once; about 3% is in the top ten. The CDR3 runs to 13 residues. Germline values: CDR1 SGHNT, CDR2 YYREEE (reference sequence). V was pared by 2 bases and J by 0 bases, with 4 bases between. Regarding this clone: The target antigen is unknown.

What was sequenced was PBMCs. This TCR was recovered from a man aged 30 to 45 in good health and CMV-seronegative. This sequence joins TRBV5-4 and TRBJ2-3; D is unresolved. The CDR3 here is CASSFSSTDTQYF. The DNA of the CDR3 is TGTGCCAGCAGCTTCTCTAGCACAGATACGCAGTATTTT. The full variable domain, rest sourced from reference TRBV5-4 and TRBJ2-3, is ETGVTQSPTHLIKTRGQQVTLRCSSQSGHNTVSWYQQALGQGPQFIFQYYREEENGRGNFPPRFSGLQFPNYSSELNVNALELDDSALYLCASSFSSTDTQYFGPGTRLTVL.